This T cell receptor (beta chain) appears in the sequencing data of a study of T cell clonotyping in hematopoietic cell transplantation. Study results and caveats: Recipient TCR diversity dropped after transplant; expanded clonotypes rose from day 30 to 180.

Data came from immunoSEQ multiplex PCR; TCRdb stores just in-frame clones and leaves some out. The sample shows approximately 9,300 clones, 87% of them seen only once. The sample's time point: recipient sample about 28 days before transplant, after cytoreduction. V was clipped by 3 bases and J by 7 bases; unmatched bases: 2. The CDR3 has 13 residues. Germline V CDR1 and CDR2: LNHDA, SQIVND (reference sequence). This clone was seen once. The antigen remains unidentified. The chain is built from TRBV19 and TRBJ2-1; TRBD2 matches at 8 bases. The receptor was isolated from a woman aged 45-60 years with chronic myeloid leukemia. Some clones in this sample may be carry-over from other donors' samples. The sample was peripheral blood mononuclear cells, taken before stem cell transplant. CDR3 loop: CASSIQRGNEQFF. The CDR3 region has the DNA TGTGCCAGTAGTATCCAGCGGGGGAATGAGCAGTTCTTC.